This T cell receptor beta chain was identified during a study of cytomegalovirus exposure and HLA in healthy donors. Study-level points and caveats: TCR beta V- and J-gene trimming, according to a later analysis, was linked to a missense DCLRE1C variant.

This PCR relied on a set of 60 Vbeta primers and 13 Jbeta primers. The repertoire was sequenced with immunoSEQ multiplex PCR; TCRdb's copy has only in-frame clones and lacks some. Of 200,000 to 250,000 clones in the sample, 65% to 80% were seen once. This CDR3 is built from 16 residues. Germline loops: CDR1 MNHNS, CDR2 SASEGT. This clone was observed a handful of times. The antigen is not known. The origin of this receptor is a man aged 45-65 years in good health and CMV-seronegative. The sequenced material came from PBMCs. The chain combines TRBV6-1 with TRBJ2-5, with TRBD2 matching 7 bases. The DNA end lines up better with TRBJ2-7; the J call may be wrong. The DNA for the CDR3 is TGTGCCAGCAGTGAAGCTGGGCTAGCGGACTCCTACGAGCAGTACTTC. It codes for CASSEAGLADSYEQYF.